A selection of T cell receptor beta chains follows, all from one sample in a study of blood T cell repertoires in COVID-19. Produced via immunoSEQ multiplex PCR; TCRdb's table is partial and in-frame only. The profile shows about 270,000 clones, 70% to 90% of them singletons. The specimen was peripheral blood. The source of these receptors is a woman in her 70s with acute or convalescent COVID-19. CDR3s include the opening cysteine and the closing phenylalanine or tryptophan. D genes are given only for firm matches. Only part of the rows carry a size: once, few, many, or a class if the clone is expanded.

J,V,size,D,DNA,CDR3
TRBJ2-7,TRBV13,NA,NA,TGTGCCAGCAGCTTAGGACGGTCGTACGAGCAGTACTTC,CASSLGRSYEQYF
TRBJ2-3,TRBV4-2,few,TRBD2,TGTGCCAGCAGCCAAGACCCCCAGCGGGGGGCCGCCGGGAGGACAGATACGCAGTATTTT,CASSQDPQRGAAGRTDTQYF
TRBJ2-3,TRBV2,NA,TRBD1,TGTGCCAGCAGTCCGGACAGGGGTCCAGATACGCAGTATTTT,CASSPDRGPDTQYF
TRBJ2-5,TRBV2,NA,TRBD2,TGTGCCAGCAGGAAAAGGACTAGCCCCCAAGAGACCCAGTACTTC,CASRKRTSPQETQYF
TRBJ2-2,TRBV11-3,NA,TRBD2,TGTGCCAGCAGCTCCTGGACTAGCGGGGGGCCCCACACCGGGGAGCTGTTTTTT,CASSSWTSGGPHTGELFF
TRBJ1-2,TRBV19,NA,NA,TGTGCCAGTAGTGGGGATATCGGGATGGTATATGGCTACACCTTC,CASSGDIGMVYGYTF
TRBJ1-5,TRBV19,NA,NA,TGTGCCAGTAGTATCGTCGTCGGTCAGCCCCAGCATTTT,CASSIVVGQPQHF
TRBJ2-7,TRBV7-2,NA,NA,TGTGCCAGCAGCTTAGCTCTGCAGGAAAGGACCTACGAGCAGTACTTC,CASSLALQERTYEQYF
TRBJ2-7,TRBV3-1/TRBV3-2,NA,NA,TGTGCCAGCAGCCGCTCGGATGAGGGTTACGAGCAGTACTTC,CASSRSDEGYEQYF
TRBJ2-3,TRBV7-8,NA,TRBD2,TGTGCCAGCAGGGTGGGGGGGGATACGCAGTATTTT,CASRVGGDTQYF
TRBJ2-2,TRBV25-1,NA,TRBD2,TGTGCCAGCAGTGAGCTGGCGGGGGACACCGGGGAGCTGTTTTTT,CASSELAGDTGELFF
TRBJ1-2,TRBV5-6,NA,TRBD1,TGTGCCACCGGGGGAGGGGACAGGGAGTCGTCTGGCTACACCTTC,CATGGGDRESSGYTF
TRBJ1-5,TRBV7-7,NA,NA,TGTGCTAGCGCGGGGTTTATCCGGGATCAGCCCCAGCATTTT,CASAGFIRDQPQHF
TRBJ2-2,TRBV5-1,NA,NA,TGCGCCAGCAGTTATAGCGGGGAGCTGTTTTTT,CASSYSGELFF
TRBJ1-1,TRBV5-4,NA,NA,TGTGCCAGCAGCTTGCAGGGAATGAACACTGAAGCTTTCTTT,CASSLQGMNTEAFF
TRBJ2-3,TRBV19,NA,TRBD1,TGTGCCAGTAGTACATCAGGGGGTAGCACAGATACGCAGTATTTT,CASSTSGGSTDTQYF
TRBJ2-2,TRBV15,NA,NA,TGTGCCACCAGCATAGGGGGTACCGGGGAGCTGTTTTTT,CATSIGGTGELFF
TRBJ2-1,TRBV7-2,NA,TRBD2,TGTGCCAGCAGCTCCGGGACTACTATCTCCTACAATGAGCAGTTCTTC,CASSSGTTISYNEQFF
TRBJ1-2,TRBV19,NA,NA,TGTGCCAGTAGTACCCGGCGGGACTATGGCTACACCTTC,CASSTRRDYGYTF
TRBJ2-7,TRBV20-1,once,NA,TGCAGTGCTAGAAAATATTACGAGCAGTACTTC,CSARKYYEQYF
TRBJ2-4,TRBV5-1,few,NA,TGCGCCAGCAGCTTGGTCACAGGTGGTGCCAAAAACATTCAGTACTTC,CASSLVTGGAKNIQYF
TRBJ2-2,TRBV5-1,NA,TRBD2,TGCGCCAGCAGCCTCGGACCACGGGGGGGGAGCACCGGGGAGCTGTTTTTT,CASSLGPRGGSTGELFF
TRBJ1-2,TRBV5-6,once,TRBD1,TGTGCCAGCAGCCCCGACAGGGGGGAGAGTGGCTACACCTTC,CASSPDRGESGYTF
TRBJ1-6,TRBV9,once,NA,TGTGCCAGCAGCGAGGAGTCCTATAATTCACCCCTCCACTTT,CASSEESYNSPLHF
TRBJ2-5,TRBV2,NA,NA,TGTGCCAGCAGGAAAGACACCAACCAAGAGACCCAGTACTTC,CASRKDTNQETQYF
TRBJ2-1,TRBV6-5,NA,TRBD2,TGTGCCAGCAGGACCGGGACTAGCGGGGGTAATGAGCAGTTCTTC,CASRTGTSGGNEQFF
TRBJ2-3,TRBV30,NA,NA,TGTGCCTGGGGACGTCTCACAGATACGCAGTATTTT,CAWGRLTDTQYF
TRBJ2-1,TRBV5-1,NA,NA,TGCGCCAGCAGCTTGGTACAGGGCGCTTACAATGAGCAGTTCTTC,CASSLVQGAYNEQFF
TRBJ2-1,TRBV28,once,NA,TGTGCCAGCAGTCCTCCAGGGGGGCTCTTTAATGAGCAGTTCTTC,CASSPPGGLFNEQFF
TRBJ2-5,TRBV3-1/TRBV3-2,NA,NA,TGTGCCAGCAGCCTAGCGGTTCAAGAGACCCAGTACTTC,CASSLAVQETQYF
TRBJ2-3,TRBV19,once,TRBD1,TGTGCCAGTAGTAGGAGACAGGGACCTAGCACAGATACGCAGTATTTT,CASSRRQGPSTDTQYF
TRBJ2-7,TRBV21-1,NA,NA,TGTGCCAGCAGCAAGAACGTGCGGCGCTCCTACGAGCAGTACTTC,CASSKNVRRSYEQYF
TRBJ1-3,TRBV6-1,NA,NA,TGTGCCAGCAGTGAAGCGAGAAAAACTGGAAACACCATATATTTT,CASSEARKTGNTIYF
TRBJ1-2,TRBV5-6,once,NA,TGTGCCAGCAGCTTGGGGGCCAACAGGGTTGCTAACTATGGCTACACCTTC,CASSLGANRVANYGYTF
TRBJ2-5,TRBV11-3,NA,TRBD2,TGTGCCAGCAGCCCCTCCGGGACTAGAGGCGAGACCCAGTACTTC,CASSPSGTRGETQYF
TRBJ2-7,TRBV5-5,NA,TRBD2,TGTGCCAGCAGCTTGTGGGAGGGCCCCTACGAGCAGTACTTC,CASSLWEGPYEQYF
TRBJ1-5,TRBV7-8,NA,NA,TGTGCCAGCAGCTTTGGACGGACTTATCAGCCCCAGCATTTT,CASSFGRTYQPQHF
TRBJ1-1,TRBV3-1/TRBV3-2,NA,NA,TGTGCCAGCGGGGGCCCCCTTGAAGCTTTCTTT,CASGGPLEAFF
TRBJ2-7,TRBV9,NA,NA,TGTGCCAGCAGCGTTACGGGGGAGCAGTACTTC,CASSVTGEQYF
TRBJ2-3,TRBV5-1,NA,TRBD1,TGCGCCAGCAGCAGGGGACAGGGAGGAAGCACAGATACGCAGTATTTT,CASSRGQGGSTDTQYF
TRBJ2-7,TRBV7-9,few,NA,TGTGCCAGCAGCCGACAGGCCCAGCAGTACTTC,CASSRQAQQYF
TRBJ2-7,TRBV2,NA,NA,TGTGCCAGCAGTGACCCACTCTACGAGCAGTACTTC,CASSDPLYEQYF
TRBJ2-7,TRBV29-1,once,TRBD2,TGCAGCGCTGGGGGGGTTAGGAACTACGAGCAGTACTTC,CSAGGVRNYEQYF
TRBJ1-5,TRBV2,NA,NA,TGTGCCAGCAGTTGGGGGCAGGGTAATCAGCCCCAGCATTTT,CASSWGQGNQPQHF
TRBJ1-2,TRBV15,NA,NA,TGTGCCACCAGCTCAGCAGCGGGCTATGGCTACACCTTC,CATSSAAGYGYTF
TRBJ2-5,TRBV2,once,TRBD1,TGTGCCAGCACCTCAGGGGGTGGAAGGGAGACCCAGTACTTC,CASTSGGGRETQYF
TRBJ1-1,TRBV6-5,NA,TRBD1,TGTGCCAGCAACCGACAGGGACTGAACACTGAAGCTTTCTTT,CASNRQGLNTEAFF
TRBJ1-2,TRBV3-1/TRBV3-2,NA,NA,TGTGCCAGCAGCCACACAGGGACACATAGCTATGGCTACACCTTC,CASSHTGTHSYGYTF
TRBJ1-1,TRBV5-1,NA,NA,TGCGCCAGCAGCCTTAGCGGACCCGAAGCTTTCTTT,CASSLSGPEAFF
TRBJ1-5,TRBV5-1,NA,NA,TGCGCCAGCAGCGGTGGAGCCAATCAGCCCCAGCATTTT,CASSGGANQPQHF
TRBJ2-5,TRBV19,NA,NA,TGTGCCAGTAGTATACGGGGTGGGGAGACCCAGTACTTC,CASSIRGGETQYF
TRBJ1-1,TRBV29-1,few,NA,TGCAGCGTTGAAGGCAGGCTTGAAGCTTTCTTT,CSVEGRLEAFF
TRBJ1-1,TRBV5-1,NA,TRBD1,TGCGCCAGCAGTGGCTCGGGACAGGACACTGAAGCTTTCTTT,CASSGSGQDTEAFF
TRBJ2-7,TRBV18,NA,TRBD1,TGTGCCAGCTCACCTCAAGGGACAGGGACCTACGAGCAGTACTTC,CASSPQGTGTYEQYF
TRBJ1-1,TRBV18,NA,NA,TGTGCCAGCTCAATATTTACCAGGGGTATGTCGAACACTGAAGCTTTCTTT,CASSIFTRGMSNTEAFF